Following are 6 T cell receptor beta chains from one sample sequenced in a study of regulatory T cells in long-lasting Graves disease. Time point given: persistent/refractory GD, antithyroid drugs over 5 years with positive TRAb. RNA isolated from PBMCs was used to make the TCR library. iRepertoire HTBI primers and Arm-PCR of CDR3 regions built TCR beta libraries. One entry per CDR3 protein results from TCRdb running MiXCR on the multiplex PCR reads. Of a few hundred thousand distinct CDR3 sequences listed, about 23% are singletons. Sequencing used peripheral blood mononuclear cells (PBMCs), obtained when the disease was refractory, from a patient treated with antithyroid drugs. The receptor set was obtained from a woman in her 40s with Graves disease.

This clonotype was detected many times. This chain uses TRBV6-1 with TRBJ1-1, with TRBD1 identical over 12 bases. V lost 9 bases and J lost 4; bases outside the gene matches: 3. The CDR3 has 13 residues. The germline V gene has CDR1 MNHNS and CDR2 SASEGT. The DNA of the CDR3 is TGTGCCAGTAGGGACAGGGGGCTCACTGAAGCTTTCTTT. Its protein product is CASRDRGLTEAFF.

As regards this clonotype: This may come from a read error, since a much larger clone is one base off. The CDR3 DNA reads TGTGCCAGCAGCTTAGGTACAGGCGACTATGAAAAACCGTTTTTT. This encodes CASSLGTGDYEKPFF. The gene calls are TRBV11-2 and TRBJ1-4; D possibly corresponds to TRBD1 (5 bases). The CDR3 length is 15 residues. Germline CDR1 reads SGHAT; CDR2 reads FQNNGV.

This clonotype was recorded many times. The chain employs TRBV28 and TRBJ1-2, with D possibly matching TRBD1 (5 bases). Trimming stripped 5 bases from V and 4 bases from J, with 11 bases between. Germline V gives CDR1 MDHEN, CDR2 SYDVKM. CDR3 size: 13 residues. CDR3: CASSPGGGYGYTF. DNA of the CDR3: TGTGCCAGCAGTCCCGGGGGGGGCTATGGCTACACCTTC.

The V call is TRBV6-1, the J call TRBJ2-6; no firm D call. This CDR3 spans 14 amino acids. Deletions cut 4 bases from V and 0 bases from J, with 4 bases between. The germline CDR1 and CDR2 sequences are MNHNS and SASEGT. Written as DNA, the CDR3 is TGTGCCAGCAGTGGGCTCTCTGGGGCCAACGTCCTGACTTTC. Translating it yields CASSGLSGANVLTF.

This chain links TRBV9 with TRBJ1-2; TRBD1 agrees at 10 bases. This CDR3 region has 15 residues. Unmatched junction bases numbered 11, after V lost 5 bases and J lost 7 bases. Per germline, CDR1 SGDLS and CDR2 YYNGEE. The CDR3 DNA follows: TGTGCCAGCAGAGAACCGGGACAGGGGTTGTCTGGCTACACCTTC. Its translation: CASREPGQGLSGYTF. Using reference TRBV9 and TRBJ1-2 for the parts outside the CDR3, the full variable domain is DSGVTQTPKHLITATGQRVTLRCSPRSGDLSVYWYQQSLDQGLQFLIQYYNGEERAKGNILERFSAQQFPDLHSELNLSSLELGDSALYFCASREPGQGLSGYTFGSGTRLTVV.

The chain has TRBV20-1 and TRBJ2-7; 13 nucleotides line up with TRBD2. CDR1 and CDR2 from the germline V gene are DFQATT and SNEGSKA (reference sequence). The CDR3 totals 15 residues. V dropped 5 bases and J dropped 0; count of bases not matched to a gene: 4. The CDR3 protein is CSALRTSGSSYEQYF. The CDR3 DNA is TGCAGTGCTCTCCGGACTAGCGGGAGCTCCTACGAGCAGTACTTC.